This T cell receptor (beta chain) was retrieved from a study of blood T cells in healthy people across ages. Through a sample-barcoded 5' primer and a J-beta primer mix, a second PCR was run for roughly 6 to 12 cycles. Samples each returned at least 3 million CDR3-containing paired-end reads. Each CDR3 protein is one row after TCRdb ran MiXCR on the 5' RACE reads. The table shows under 800,000 distinct CDR3 sequences, with roughly 41% occurring only once. The CDR3 runs to 14 residues. Per germline, CDR1 SGHRS and CDR2 YFSETQ. Concerning this clonotype: One end of the junction fails to match germline, which may point to a read error.

The sequenced material came from blood. The chain uses TRBV5-1 and TRBJ2-3, with D unresolved. This TCR came from an older woman in good health. The CDR3 here is CAGSFLEVADTQYF. CDR3 coding DNA: TGCGCCGGCAGCTTTTTAGAGGTCGCAGATACGCAGTATTTT.